The sequence of this T cell receptor beta chain was determined in a study of identical twins. This clonotype has a count of ten or more. The V gene's germline CDR1 is SGHRS and CDR2 YFSETQ. CDR3 size: 16 residues. J lost 5 bases, V lost 2 bases, and 8 bases had no gene match. The authors used template switching to add a universal primer site and gave cDNA unique molecular identifiers. TCRdb re-called the 5' RACE reads with MiXCR, one entry per CDR3 protein. The sample records around 570,000 distinct CDR3 sequences, 7.5% to 10% being singletons. These same data were also listed under a study on yellow fever vaccine responses in identical twins.

The sample comprised PBMCs. J is TRBJ2-2 and V is TRBV5-1; TRBD2 matches 8 bases. The sequence was collected from a woman in her late teens or twenties in good health. The CDR3 DNA follows: TGCGCCAGCAGCTTCGACGGGGGGGGTCGGACCGGGGAGCTGTTTTTT. Translated, it gives CASSFDGGGRTGELFF.